This TCR beta chain was profiled in a study of cytomegalovirus exposure and HLA in healthy donors (dated by TCRdb to between 2016 and 2019). With respect to the entire study: An earlier analysis of some 550 of the donors reported more than 250 Gb of sequence data and 117 million unique TCR beta sequences from about 200 million T cells. Class I and class II HLA loci were covered by the typing at four-digit resolution. Of the 300 to 500 genotyped donors, roughly 80% were placed in the genetic ancestry cluster associated with self-reported Caucasian donors. To predict cytomegalovirus infection status, the study brought together high-throughput TCR immunosequencing, statistical association of individual TCRs with disease status, and machine learning. Approximately 300 gigabases of sequencing data and about 92 million unique TCR sequences made up an early release that covered under 750 HLA-typed donors. The later analysis used no new phenotypic data to find candidate immune exposures, relying instead on TCR beta sequences and their occurrence across donors. Typing coverage varied by locus: roughly 629-630 donors for A, B, C, DRB1 and DQB1; roughly 500 for DQA1; 600 to 610 for DPA1; fewer than 480 for DPB1. A later genetic analysis took genome-wide SNP genotypes for about 55% of the 666 donors and used that subset as a discovery cohort. The study aimed to test whether cataloging public T cell receptors could reveal signatures of past pathogen exposure. Along with the roughly 670-subject first cohort, a separate validation cohort of over 90 different subjects was used. Several DR-DQ haplotypes were handled as single units for association and clustering because linkage in the cohort was strong. Every discovery cohort repertoire had been produced on one sequencing platform. In an earlier analysis of 500 to 650 of the donors, high-throughput TCR beta sequencing was used to judge whether each TCR beta V gene segment behaved as functional or pseudogenic. A later analysis re-analyzed previously published TCR beta repertoires from several hundred donors and added high-resolution HLA genotyping to study TCR occurrence patterns. The study profiled the T cell repertoires of about 640 subjects by immunosequencing and related them to cytomegalovirus serostatus. Donor age, sex, ethnicity and CMV serostatus were compiled alongside the repertoire data. Among 398 genotyped donors of the cohort, an average of around 250,000 unique TCR beta nucleotide sequences was sequenced per donor, of which approximately 18% were non-productive. Study-wide conclusions, independent of this receptor: Correlated functional status among segregating V segments might reflect linkage disequilibrium, but an unknown experimental factor could not be ruled out. The only immune exposure information available for the cohort was CMV serostatus. An earlier analysis of 587 of the donors showed that most TCR beta V segments appeared in productive rearrangements either about 87% or about 30% of the time, which broadly matched IMGT annotations. In vitro tests confirmed that a few of the cytomegalovirus-associated TCR beta chains recognize cytomegalovirus antigens. The authors suggested that the approach could potentially be generalized to other disease states and immunological phenotypes. A later analysis reported that several top co-occurrence clusters appeared linked to parvovirus B19, influenza, CMV and Epstein-Barr virus. According to a later analysis, most CMV-associated TCR beta chains appeared to be HLA-restricted, and the HLA associations seemed to be driven largely by CMV exposure. The classifier was reported to diagnose cytomegalovirus status with high specificity and sensitivity in both the original and validation cohorts. The 87-base-pair reads could not distinguish some IMGT-functional V segments, including TRBV6-2 and TRBV6-3, so those segments were excluded. Because some donors lacked HLA typing at each locus, the association tests relied only on the typed subset. Sequencing depth was assumed to be roughly uniform across donors in the presence/absence analyses, though that assumption may not hold. A later genetic analysis associated a missense DCLRE1C variant with V-gene and J-gene trimming of TCR beta chains, and an independent cohort replicated the association. When HLA alleles, especially DR and DQ, strongly co-occurred, TCR associations were difficult to assign to individual alleles. A later analysis associated roughly 17,000 TCR beta sequences with specific HLA alleles at a false discovery rate of 0.05. In a later analysis, HLA-associated TCR beta chains were found to be more clonally expanded and to have lower generation probabilities than equally common non-associated chains. The sequencing pipeline was judged likely to have produced a cluster of highly shared sequence variants as a technical artifact. A total of about 180 TCR beta chains were listed by the study as associated with cytomegalovirus. In a later analysis, TCR association rates were found to vary across HLA loci, with the most associated TCRs seen for DRB1 alleles and the fewest for HLA-C alleles. Compared with the 666-donor mean, donors in an Asian-associated ancestry cluster had fewer N-insertions in productive TCRs, according to a later genetic analysis. Because counts were too low, seventeen rarely observed V segments, including chromosome 9 orphons, were excluded from the earlier analysis of a few hundred of the donors. In this cohort, only TCR beta chains were sequenced, and detectable features were limited by the absence of alpha or paired-chain data. Most TCR sequences were seen in very few donors, while some public TCRs were found in many individuals. A further reported finding was that TCR beta sequences accurately predicted the HLA-A and HLA-B alleles for most subjects in the first cohort.

The cohort was made up of roughly 670 healthy bone marrow donors. At the time of sampling, every cohort member was nominally healthy, though immune exposures that went unrecorded were likely present. The donor was CMV seropositive and belonged to the group of around 300 seropositive cohort members. A peripheral blood sample was collected from each donor, and TCR beta sequencing was performed on peripheral blood mononuclear cells. Genomic DNA was extracted from the blood cell samples with the Qiagen DNeasy Blood Extraction Kit. The CDR3 starts with the cysteine, ends with the phenylalanine, and has 16 residues. Only the CDR3 region is kept as DNA, spanning 48 bases read in frame from base 1. A distance of 13 bases separates the germline ends of V and J, which lose 4 bases and 0 bases respectively. In the germline V gene, CDR1 corresponds to LGHNA and CDR2 to YSLEER. The library was made by the immunoSEQ multiplex PCR assay. A mixture of 60 forward primers for TCR Vbeta segments and 13 reverse primers for TCR Jbeta segments was used in the multiplex PCR. A multiplex PCR assay on genomic DNA amplified the CDR3 region of rearranged TCR beta genes. The Illumina HiSeq System was used to sequence the amplified TCR beta libraries as 87-base-pair reads. In the original analysis: Across the 640 or so repertoires, a later analysis counted approximately 83 million unique TCR beta chains, 9.5 million to 12 million of which were shared by at least two donors. Raw reads were error-corrected and collapsed into unique sequences by a nearest-neighbor algorithm in which closely related sequences were merged to remove PCR and sequencing errors. V, D and J gene segments were assigned by aligning CDR3 sequences to IMGT reference sequences. For a sequence to be retained, a match of at least six nucleotides was required to both a V gene segment and a J gene segment. A rearrangement was called productive if the CDR3 had no stop codons and remained in frame with V and J, and every other rearrangement was called non-productive. Following IMGT convention, CDR3 was defined as the stretch from the second conserved V-encoded cysteine to the conserved J-encoded phenylalanine. The earlier analysis of about 620 of the donors excluded sequences that lacked an unambiguous match to a single V gene segment. An earlier analysis of 450 to 650 of the donors called V segments functional above 56.7% productive rearrangements and segregating when the between-donor standard deviation exceeded 5%. A statistical classification framework was developed to diagnose cytomegalovirus status using the catalog of TCR beta chain sequences. V and J gene assignment, in a later analysis, came from comparing TCR nucleotide sequences with IMGT/GENE-DB human TR gene sequences. The TCRdist pipeline was used in a later analysis to assign CDR3 sequences and most-parsimonious VDJ recombination scenarios. A later analysis defined each TCR beta chain by its CDR3 amino acid sequence plus V-gene family, and excluded reads lacking a unique V-gene family. A later analysis removed 600 or so highly shared, low-generation-probability nucleotide sequences to deal with suspected cross-contamination and a sequencing artifact. For each public chain, a later analysis derived a clonal expansion index from normalized ranks of inferred template counts within each repertoire. A later analysis computed generation probabilities with a VDJ recombination model fitted to out-of-frame rearrangements, and checked the results against IGoR. In a later analysis, TCR-TCR, TCR-HLA and TCR-CMV co-occurrence was scored with hypergeometric tests, and a repertoire-size bias correction was applied to TCR pairs. To estimate false discovery rates, a later analysis permuted the HLA or CMV assignments 20 times. In a later analysis, co-occurring TCRs were grouped with DBSCAN, and TCRdist sequence similarity was added when clustering was performed within HLA-allele-positive subsets. Repertoires with fewer than 30,000 or more than 120,000 public chains were left out of co-occurrence clustering, as were a handful of repertoires with anomalous nucleotide sharing. Sourced from immuneACCESS, this table was stored by TCRdb with only in-frame sequences that have V and J called. A share of the clones is absent; for the studies checked, an unresolved V gene accounts for under half, and the remainder has no known explanation. V, J and clone size were drawn from that table, and D and trimming were deduced from the DNA. Recorded for this sample are 110,000 or so clones; about 80% of them occurred a single time. The ten largest clones represent approximately 7.7% of the sample.

Worth noting for this clone: It lacks a known antigen. No clone much larger than this one lies a single base away; base qualities are absent.

The TCR originated in a woman in her forties or fifties in good health and CMV-seropositive. Sequenced input: PBMCs. The rearranged segments are TRBV4-3 and TRBJ2-1; no confident D gene assignment can be made. The CDR3 protein: CASSPSIRSSYNEQFF. In nucleotides, the sequence is TGCGCCAGCAGCCCAAGTATCCGGAGCTCCTACAATGAGCAGTTCTTC.